This TCR beta chain came from a study of high-grade serous ovarian cancer treatment subgroups. Study-level information: Mean per sample: around 14,000 reads, about 7,000 unique TCR beta rearrangements.

The protocol was immunoSEQ multiplex PCR, while the TCRdb copy is restricted to in-frame clones and leaves out a portion. The table records some 20,000 clones, about three quarters of them present only once. As concerns this clone: Its antigen is undetermined.

This CDR3 has 14 residues. Germline CDR1 reads SEHNR; CDR2 reads FQNEAQ (reference sequence). V was pared by 6 bases and J by 5 bases, with 14 bases between. Tumor samples were taken before definitive surgery or chemotherapy. General observations from the study: Without spatial data, bulk sequencing limits insight into HGSC tumor diversity. TCR clonal relatedness correlated positively with neoantigen level.

The chain has TRBV7-9 and TRBJ2-1, with D maybe TRBD1 (6 bases). The sequenced sample was tumor tissue. The source of this sequence is a human donor with high-grade serous ovarian cancer. Written as DNA, the CDR3 is TGTGCCAGCAGATTCGGACAGTACGACAATGAGCAGTTCTTC. It specifies CASRFGQYDNEQFF.